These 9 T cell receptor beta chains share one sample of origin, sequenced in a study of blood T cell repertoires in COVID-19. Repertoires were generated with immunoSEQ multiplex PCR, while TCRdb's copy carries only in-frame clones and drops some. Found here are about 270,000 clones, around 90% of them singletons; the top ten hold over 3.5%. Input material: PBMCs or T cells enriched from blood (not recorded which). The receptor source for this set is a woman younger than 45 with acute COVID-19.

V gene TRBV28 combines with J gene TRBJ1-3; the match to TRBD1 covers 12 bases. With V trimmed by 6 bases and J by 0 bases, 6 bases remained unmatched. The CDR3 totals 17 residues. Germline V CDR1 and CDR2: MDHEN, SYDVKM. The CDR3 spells CASSSPGQGASGNTIYF. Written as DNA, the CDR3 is TGTGCCAGCAGCTCACCGGGACAGGGGGCCTCTGGAAACACCATATATTTT.

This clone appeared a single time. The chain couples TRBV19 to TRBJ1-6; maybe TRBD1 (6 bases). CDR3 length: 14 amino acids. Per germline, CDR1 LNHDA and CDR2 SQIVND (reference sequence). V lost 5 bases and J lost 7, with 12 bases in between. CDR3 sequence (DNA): TGTGCCAGTAGTTTCGGACAGATCAATTCACCCCTCCACTTT. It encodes CASSFGQINSPLHF.

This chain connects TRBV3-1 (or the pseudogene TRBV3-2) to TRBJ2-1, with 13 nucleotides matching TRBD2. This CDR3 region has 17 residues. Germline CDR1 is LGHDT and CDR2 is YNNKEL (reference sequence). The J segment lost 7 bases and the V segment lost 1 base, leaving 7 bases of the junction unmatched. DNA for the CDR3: TGTGCCAGCAGCCAAGTCAAACTAGCGGGAGGGTGGAATGAGCAGTTCTTC. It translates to CASSQVKLAGGWNEQFF.

This chain's CDR3 is CASSILGAWQPQHF. In nucleotides, the CDR3 is TGTGCCAGCAGTATCCTGGGGGCCTGGCAGCCCCAGCATTTT. The V call is TRBV6-2 or TRBV6-3, the J call TRBJ1-5, with D possibly matching TRBD1 (6 bases). The CDR3 contains 14 residues. The germline CDR1 and CDR2 sequences are MNHEY and SVGEGT. V shed 5 bases and J shed 7 bases, with 15 bases lying between them.

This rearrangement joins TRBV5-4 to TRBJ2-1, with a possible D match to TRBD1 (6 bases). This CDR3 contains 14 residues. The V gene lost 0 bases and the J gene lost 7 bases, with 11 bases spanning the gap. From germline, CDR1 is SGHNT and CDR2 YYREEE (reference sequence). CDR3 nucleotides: TGTGCCAGCAGCTTGGCTCCTAGGGGGAATGAGCAGTTCTTC. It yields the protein CASSLAPRGNEQFF.

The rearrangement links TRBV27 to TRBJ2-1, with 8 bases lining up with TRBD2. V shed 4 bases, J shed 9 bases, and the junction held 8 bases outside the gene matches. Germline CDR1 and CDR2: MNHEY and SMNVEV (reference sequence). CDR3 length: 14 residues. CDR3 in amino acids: CASSSTGGPVEQFF. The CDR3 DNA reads TGTGCCAGCAGTTCAACGGGAGGGCCGGTTGAGCAGTTCTTC.

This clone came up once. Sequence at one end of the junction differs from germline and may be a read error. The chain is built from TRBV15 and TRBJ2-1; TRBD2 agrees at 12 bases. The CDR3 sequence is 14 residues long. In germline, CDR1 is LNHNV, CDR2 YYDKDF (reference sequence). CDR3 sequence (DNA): TGTGCCACCAGCAGCGGACTAGCGGGGAGTGAGGAGTTCTTC. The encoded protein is CATSSGLAGSEEFF.

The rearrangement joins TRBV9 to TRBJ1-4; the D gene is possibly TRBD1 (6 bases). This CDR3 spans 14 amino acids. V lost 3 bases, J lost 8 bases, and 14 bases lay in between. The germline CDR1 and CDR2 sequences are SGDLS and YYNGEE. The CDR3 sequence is CASSAETGREKLFF. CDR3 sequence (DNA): TGTGCCAGCAGCGCAGAGACAGGCAGGGAAAAACTGTTTTTT.

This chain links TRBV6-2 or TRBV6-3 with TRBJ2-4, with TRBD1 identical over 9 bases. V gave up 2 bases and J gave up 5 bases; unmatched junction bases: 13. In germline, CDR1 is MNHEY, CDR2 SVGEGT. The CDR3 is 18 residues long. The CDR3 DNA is TGTGCCAGCAGTTACCCGCCGGACAGGGGAACTTGGGAAAACATTCAGTACTTC. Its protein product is CASSYPPDRGTWENIQYF.